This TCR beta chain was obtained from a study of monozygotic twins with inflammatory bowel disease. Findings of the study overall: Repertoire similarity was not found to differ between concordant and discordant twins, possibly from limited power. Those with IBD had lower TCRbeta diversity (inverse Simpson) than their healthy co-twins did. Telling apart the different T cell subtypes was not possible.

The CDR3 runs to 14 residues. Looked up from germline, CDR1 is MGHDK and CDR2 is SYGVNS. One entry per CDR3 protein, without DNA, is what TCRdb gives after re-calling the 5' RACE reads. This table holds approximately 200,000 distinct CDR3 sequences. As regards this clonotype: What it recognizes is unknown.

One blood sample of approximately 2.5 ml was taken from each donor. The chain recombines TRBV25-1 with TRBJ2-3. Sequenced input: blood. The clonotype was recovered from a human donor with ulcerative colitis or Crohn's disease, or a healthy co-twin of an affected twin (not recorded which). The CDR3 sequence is CASSAGYFTDTQYF. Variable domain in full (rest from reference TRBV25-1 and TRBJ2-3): EADIYQTPRYLVIGTGKKITLECSQTMGHDKMYWYQQDPGMELHLIHYSYGVNSTEKGDLSSESTVSRIRTEHFPLTLESARPSHTSQYLCASSAGYFTDTQYFGPGTRLTVL.